The 4 T cell receptor beta chains in this list originate from one sample, sequenced in a study of cytomegalovirus exposure and HLA in healthy donors. Use of 60 Vbeta and 13 Jbeta primers characterized the PCR. Using immunoSEQ multiplex PCR, the repertoire was profiled, and TCRdb retains in-frame clones only, with some absent. The data hold about 130,000 clones, with approximately 9% observed a single time. Sequencing was performed on PBMCs. The receptors derive from a woman aged 40 to 50 in good health and CMV-seropositive.

This clone was seen only a few times. CDR3 protein: CASSYSGTGVGQPQHF. CDR3 sequence (DNA): TGTGCCAGCAGTTACTCCGGGACAGGGGTAGGGCAGCCCCAGCATTTT. This chain connects TRBV6-6 to TRBJ1-5, with 10 bases identical to TRBD1. V dropped 0 bases and J dropped 7; count of bases not matched to a gene: 6. The CDR3 contains 16 residues. Germline V gives CDR1 MNHNY, CDR2 SVGAGI (reference sequence).

The chain is built from TRBV5-8 and TRBJ2-3; TRBD2 matches 10 bases. The CDR3 is 15 amino acids. V lost 3 bases to trimming and J lost 4 bases; unmatched junction nucleotides: 5. From germline, CDR1 is SGHTS and CDR2 YDEGEE. CDR3 residues: CASSSERGGPDTQYF. The CDR3 nucleotides are TGTGCCAGCAGCTCCGAGCGGGGGGGCCCAGATACGCAGTATTTT.

The chain couples TRBV7-2 to TRBJ2-1; no firm D call. Germline CDR1 reads SGHTA; CDR2 reads FQGNSA. This CDR3 has 13 residues. V was pared by 3 bases and J by 7 bases, with 10 bases between. The chain's CDR3 is CASSFLRANEQFF. DNA for the CDR3: TGTGCCAGCAGCTTTCTCCGTGCGAATGAGCAGTTCTTC. Based on the CDR3 plus reference TRBV7-2 and TRBJ2-1, the full variable domain is GAGVSQSPSNKVTEKGKDVELRCDPISGHTALYWYRQSLGQGLEFLIYFQGNSAPDKSGLPSDRFSAERTGGSVSTLTIQRTQQEDSAVYLCASSFLRANEQFFGPGTRLTVL.

This clone was recorded a few times. The genes are TRBV5-1 and TRBJ1-2; D is undetermined. In germline, CDR1 is SGHRS, CDR2 YFSETQ. The CDR3 totals 13 residues. Trimming stripped 7 bases from V and 1 base from J, with 11 bases between. This CDR3 is CASSGESNYGYTF. The CDR3 DNA reads TGCGCCAGCTCCGGGGAGAGTAACTATGGCTACACCTTC.